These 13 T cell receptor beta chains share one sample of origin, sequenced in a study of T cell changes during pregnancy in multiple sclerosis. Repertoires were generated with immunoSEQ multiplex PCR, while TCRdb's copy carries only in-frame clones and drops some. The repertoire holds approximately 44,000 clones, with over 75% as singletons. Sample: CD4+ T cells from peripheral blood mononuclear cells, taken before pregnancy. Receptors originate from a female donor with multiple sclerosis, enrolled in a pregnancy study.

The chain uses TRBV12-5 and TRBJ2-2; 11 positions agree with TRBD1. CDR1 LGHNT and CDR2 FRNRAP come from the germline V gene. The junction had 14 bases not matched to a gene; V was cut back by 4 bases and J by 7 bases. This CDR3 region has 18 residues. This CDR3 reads CASGWPGQGVLRGGELFF. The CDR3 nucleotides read TGTGCTAGTGGTTGGCCGGGACAGGGGGTTCTCCGGGGCGGGGAGCTGTTTTTT.

The CDR3 reads CASSLARDFWSEKYF. In DNA, the CDR3 is TGTGCCAGCAGCTTAGCCAGGGACTTCTGGTCGGAAAAGTATTTT. The V gene is TRBV7-2, the J gene TRBJ2-3, with TRBD2 as a possible D gene (6 bases). This CDR3 contains 15 residues. With 0 bases removed from V and 13 bases from J, the gap between germline ends came to 20 bases. Germline CDR1 is SGHTA and CDR2 is FQGNSA.

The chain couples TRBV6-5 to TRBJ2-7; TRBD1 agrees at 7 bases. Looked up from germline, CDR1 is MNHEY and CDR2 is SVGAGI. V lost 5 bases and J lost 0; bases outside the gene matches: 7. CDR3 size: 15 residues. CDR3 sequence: CASSPGWDSSYEQYF. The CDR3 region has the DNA TGTGCCAGCAGTCCCGGATGGGACAGCTCCTACGAGCAGTACTTC.

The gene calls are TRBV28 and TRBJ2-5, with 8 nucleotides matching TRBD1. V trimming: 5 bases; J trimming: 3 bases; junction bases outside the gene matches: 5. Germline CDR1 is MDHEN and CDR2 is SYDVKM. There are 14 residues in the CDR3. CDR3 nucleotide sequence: TGTGCCAGCAGTCCTCAGGACAGGGAAGAGACCCAGTACTTC. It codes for CASSPQDREETQYF. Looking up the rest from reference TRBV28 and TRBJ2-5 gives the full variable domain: DVKVTQSSRYLVKRTGEKVFLECVQDMDHENMFWYRQDPGLGLRLIYFSYDVKMKEKGDIPEGYSVSREKKERFSLILESASTNQTSMYLCASSPQDREETQYFGPGTRLLVL.

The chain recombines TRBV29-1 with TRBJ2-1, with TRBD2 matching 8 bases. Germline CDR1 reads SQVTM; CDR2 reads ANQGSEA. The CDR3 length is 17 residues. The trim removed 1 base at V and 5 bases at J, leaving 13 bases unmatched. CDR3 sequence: CSVEGGPGLGTNNEQFF. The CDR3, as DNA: TGCAGCGTTGAAGGTGGCCCGGGACTAGGCACGAACAATGAGCAGTTCTTC.

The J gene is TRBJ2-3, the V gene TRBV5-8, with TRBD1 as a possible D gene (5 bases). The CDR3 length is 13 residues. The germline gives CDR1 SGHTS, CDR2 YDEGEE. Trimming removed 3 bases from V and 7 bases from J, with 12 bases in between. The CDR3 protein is CASSSGLRNTQYF. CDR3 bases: TGTGCCAGCAGCTCAGGGTTGAGAAATACGCAGTATTTT.

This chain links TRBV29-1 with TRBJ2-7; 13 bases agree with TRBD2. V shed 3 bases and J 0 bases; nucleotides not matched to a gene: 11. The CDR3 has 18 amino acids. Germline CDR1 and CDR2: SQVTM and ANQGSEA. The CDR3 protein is CSVESKTSGGLYSYEQYF. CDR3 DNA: TGCAGCGTTGAGTCGAAGACTAGCGGGGGGTTATACTCCTACGAGCAGTACTTC.

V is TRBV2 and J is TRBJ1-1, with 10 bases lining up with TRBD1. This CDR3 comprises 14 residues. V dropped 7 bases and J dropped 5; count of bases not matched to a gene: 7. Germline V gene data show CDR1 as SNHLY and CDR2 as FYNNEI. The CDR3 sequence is CASKRTGGGTEAFF. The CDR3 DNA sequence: TGTGCCAGCAAACGGACAGGGGGTGGTACTGAAGCTTTCTTT.

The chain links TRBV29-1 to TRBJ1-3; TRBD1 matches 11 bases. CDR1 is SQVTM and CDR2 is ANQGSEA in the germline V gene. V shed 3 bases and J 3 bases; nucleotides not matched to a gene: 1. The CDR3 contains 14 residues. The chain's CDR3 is CSVEDRGLGNTIYF. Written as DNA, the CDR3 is TGCAGCGTTGAGGACAGGGGGCTTGGAAACACCATATATTTT.

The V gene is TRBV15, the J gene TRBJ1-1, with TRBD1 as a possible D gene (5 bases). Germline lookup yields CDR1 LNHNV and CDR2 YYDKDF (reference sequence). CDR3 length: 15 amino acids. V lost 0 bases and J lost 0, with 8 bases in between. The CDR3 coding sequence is TGTGCCACCAGCAGAGACGACAGATTGAACACTGAAGCTTTCTTT. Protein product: CATSRDDRLNTEAFF.

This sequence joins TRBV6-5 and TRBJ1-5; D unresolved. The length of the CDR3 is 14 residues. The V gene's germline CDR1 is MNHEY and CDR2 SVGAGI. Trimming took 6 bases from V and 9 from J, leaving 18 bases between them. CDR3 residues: CASRLGREPGPQHF. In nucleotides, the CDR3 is TGTGCCAGCAGGCTCGGACGGGAGCCGGGGCCCCAGCATTTT.

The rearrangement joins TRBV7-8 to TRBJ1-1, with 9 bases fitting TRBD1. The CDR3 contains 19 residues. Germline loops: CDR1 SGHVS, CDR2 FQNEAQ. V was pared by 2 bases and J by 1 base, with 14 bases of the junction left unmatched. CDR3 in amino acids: CASSLFTGGRGYANTEAFF. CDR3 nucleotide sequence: TGTGCCAGCAGCTTATTCACAGGGGGCAGAGGTTACGCGAACACTGAAGCTTTCTTT.

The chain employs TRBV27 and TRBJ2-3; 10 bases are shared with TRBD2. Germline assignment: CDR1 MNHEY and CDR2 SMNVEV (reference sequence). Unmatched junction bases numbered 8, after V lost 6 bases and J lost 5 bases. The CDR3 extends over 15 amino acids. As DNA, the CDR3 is TGTGCCAGCAGCCCTCTAGCGGGAGTAAAAGATACGCAGTATTTT. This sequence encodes CASSPLAGVKDTQYF.